The 28 T cell receptor beta chains below were found in one sample sequenced in a study of T cells in Graves' hyperthyroidism and ophthalmopathy (dated by TCRdb to about 2019). Libraries were built with multiplex PCR. For sequencing, an Illumina HiSeq 2000 was employed. The TCR beta CDR3 regions were amplified from RNA transcripts. A first-round RT-PCR of the TCR CDR3 used the HTBI primer set with the Qiagen OneStep RT-PCR kit. TCRdb took the public reads, trimmed them with fastp at Q25, ran MiXCR for clone calling and kept in-frame beta chains. Entries are consolidated by CDR3 protein sequence, retaining the most common genes and DNA. The table for this sample lists about 740,000 distinct CDR3 sequences; about 14% of them were counted only once. Roughly a tenth of the sample lies in the top ten. Sequencing was carried out using blood. The receptors shown here come from a woman aged 18 to 35 with Graves' hyperthyroidism.

This clonotype was counted a few times. The chain couples TRBV5-1 to TRBJ1-1; TRBD1 matches at 8 bases. J lost 1 base, V lost 4 bases, and 9 bases had no gene match. The germline CDR1 and CDR2 sequences are SGHRS and YFSETQ. The CDR3 covers 16 residues. The CDR3 loop reads CASSPQGGIKNTEAFF. Here the CDR3 DNA reads TGCGCCAGCAGCCCACAGGGGGGGATAAAGAACACTGAAGCTTTCTTT.

A few counts support this clonotype. J is TRBJ2-3 and V is TRBV4-3; D tentatively reads TRBD1 or TRBD2 (5 bases each). Trimming stripped 0 bases from V and 2 bases from J, with 18 bases between. Germline V lookup: CDR1 LGHNA, CDR2 YSLEER. The CDR3 is 18 amino acids. The CDR3 sequence: CASSQDFVYGTITDTQYF. As DNA, the CDR3 is TGCGCCAGCAGCCAAGATTTTGTTTACGGGACCATCACAGATACGCAGTATTTT.

This clonotype was observed many times. The V call is TRBV27, the J call TRBJ1-1; tentative D call: TRBD1 (5 bases). From germline, CDR1 is MNHEY and CDR2 SMNVEV (reference sequence). The V gene lost 3 bases and the J gene lost 2 bases, with 10 bases spanning the gap. The CDR3 contains 14 residues. CDR3 region: CASSLRTPNTEAFF. In DNA, the CDR3 is TGTGCCAGCAGTTTGCGGACACCTAACACTGAAGCTTTCTTT.

This chain joins TRBV5-1 and TRBJ2-2; D possibly uses TRBD1 or TRBD2 (7 bases each). V lost 4 bases and J 5 bases, leaving 18 bases between the germline ends. In germline, CDR1 is SGHRS, CDR2 YFSETQ. The CDR3 totals 16 residues. The CDR3 here is CASSPHTGEGTGELFF. The CDR3 DNA reads TGCGCCAGCAGCCCCCATACAGGGGAGGGGACCGGGGAGCTGTTTTTT.

This clonotype was observed many times. This chain uses TRBV30 with TRBJ2-7, with 11 bases matching TRBD1. From germline, CDR1 is GTSNPN and CDR2 SVGIG (reference sequence). The V segment lost 1 base and the J segment 6 bases; nucleotides outside the gene matches: 2. The CDR3 runs 13 residues. CDR3 residues: CAWSGTGGSEQYF. CDR3 nucleotides: TGTGCCTGGAGTGGGACAGGGGGCAGCGAGCAGTACTTC.

This clonotype has ten or more counts. The chain combines TRBV6-1 with TRBJ2-3, with D perhaps matching TRBD2 (5 bases). CDR1 is MNHNS and CDR2 is SASEGT in the germline V gene. The CDR3 loop spans 14 amino acids. V was trimmed by 1 base and J by 4 bases, leaving 9 bases between them. CDR3 amino acids: CASSEGGRADTQYF. The CDR3 DNA reads TGTGCCAGCAGTGAAGGAGGGCGTGCAGATACGCAGTATTTT.

This clonotype is a singleton in its sample. This sequence joins TRBV4-3 and TRBJ2-7, with D possibly being TRBD2 (5 bases). The CDR3 is 15 residues long. The V end lost 1 base, the J end lost 7 bases, and 17 bases lay between the germline ends. Germline values: CDR1 LGHNA, CDR2 YSLEER. CDR3 in DNA: TGCGCCAGCAGCCAAGGAAGTGGCGAGGGCAATGAGCAGTACTTC. Amino acids: CASSQGSGEGNEQYF.

This chain connects TRBV27 to TRBJ1-2, with 8 bases that match TRBD1. The CDR3 totals 14 residues. The V segment lost 4 bases and the J segment 2 bases; nucleotides outside the gene matches: 3. Germline values: CDR1 MNHEY, CDR2 SMNVEV (reference sequence). CDR3 coding DNA: TGTGCCAGCAGTTGGACAGGGCCGAACTATGGCTACACCTTC. Translation gives CASSWTGPNYGYTF.

The chain carries TRBV24-1 and TRBJ2-5; possible D gene TRBD2, 6 bases. Germline V gene data show CDR1 as KGHDR and CDR2 as SFDVKD. V dropped 3 bases and J dropped 5 bases, with 15 bases sitting between them. The CDR3 sequence is 15 residues long. The CDR3 loop reads CATSDPRGAGETQYF. The CDR3 coding sequence is TGTGCCACCAGTGATCCCCGAGGGGCGGGGGAGACCCAGTACTTC.

This clonotype was observed at least ten times. V gene TRBV5-6 combines with J gene TRBJ2-1; D possibly uses TRBD1 or TRBD2 (5 bases each). Trimming stripped 0 bases from V and 0 bases from J, with 10 bases between. The CDR3 is 16 residues long. Germline V gives CDR1 SGHDT, CDR2 YYEEEE. CDR3 sequence: CASSLAWGSSYNEQFF. In DNA form, the CDR3 reads TGTGCCAGCAGCTTGGCATGGGGGAGCTCCTACAATGAGCAGTTCTTC. Full variable domain (outside the CDR3, taken from reference TRBV5-6 and TRBJ2-1): DAGVTQSPTHLIKTRGQQVTLRCSPKSGHDTVSWYQQALGQGPQFIFQYYEEEERQRGNFPDRFSGHQFPNYSSELNVNALLLGDSALYLCASSLAWGSSYNEQFFGPGTRLTVL.

This clonotype was counted only a few times. The chain uses TRBV18 and TRBJ1-2, with TRBD1 matching 8 bases. V shed 3 bases and J 7 bases; nucleotides not matched to a gene: 13. The CDR3 contains 16 residues. CDR1 is KGHSH and CDR2 is LQKENI in the germline V gene. CDR3 DNA sequence: TGTGCCAGCTCACCGCGTCAGGGGGCCTTTATAGGTGGCTACACCTTC. Translated: CASSPRQGAFIGGYTF.

This clonotype was counted ten times or more. In DNA, the CDR3 is TGTGCCAGTAGTATTAGGGGGGTGGGCTCCTACAATGAGCAGTTCTTC. This gives the protein CASSIRGVGSYNEQFF. The chain carries TRBV19 and TRBJ2-1; D could derive from TRBD1 or TRBD2 (6 bases each). There are 16 residues in the CDR3. Trimming pared 3 bases from V and 0 bases from J, leaving 12 bases between. Germline V gene data show CDR1 as LNHDA and CDR2 as SQIVND (reference sequence).

This clonotype was counted ten times or more. V and J are TRBV2 and TRBJ2-1, with TRBD2 matching over 9 bases. The junction had 9 bases not matched to a gene; V was cut back by 5 bases and J by 7 bases. Germline assignment: CDR1 SNHLY and CDR2 FYNNEI. The CDR3 is made up of 15 amino acids. CDR3 protein: CASSPLAGKSNEQFF. In DNA form, the CDR3 reads TGTGCCAGCAGTCCCCTAGCGGGAAAGAGTAATGAGCAGTTCTTC.

The V and J genes are TRBV19 and TRBJ2-1; 10 bases line up with TRBD2. V shed 4 bases, J shed 2 bases, and the junction held 8 bases outside the gene matches. This CDR3 comprises 17 residues. Germline loops: CDR1 LNHDA, CDR2 SQIVND (reference sequence). As DNA, the CDR3 is TGTGCCAGTAGTAGAGTAGCGGGAGGTGGTACCTACAATGAGCAGTTCTTC. Its translation: CASSRVAGGGTYNEQFF.

This clonotype was seen many times. The CDR3 here is CASSLGHVGDGELFF. The DNA of the CDR3 is TGCGCCAGCAGCTTGGGGCACGTCGGTGACGGGGAGCTGTTTTTT. The chain has TRBV5-1 and TRBJ2-2; D ambiguous. The CDR3 totals 15 residues. Trimming took off 0 bases at V and 7 bases at J, with 13 bases between the two ends. Germline assignment: CDR1 SGHRS and CDR2 YFSETQ.

The rearrangement uses TRBV10-3 and TRBJ1-5, with a tentative D call TRBD1 (5 bases). The germline V and J ends were trimmed by 5 bases and 6 bases, with 20 bases remaining between them. CDR1 and CDR2 (germline): ENHRY, SYGVKD. The CDR3 runs 16 residues. CDR3 DNA sequence: TGTGCCATCAGTACCCCGACCCACGTCGGGGGTCAGCCCCAGCATTTT. Translation gives CAISTPTHVGGQPQHF.

This clonotype was picked up a small number of times. J is TRBJ1-5 and V is TRBV6-1, with D maybe TRBD1 (6 bases). Germline V gene lookup returns CDR1 MNHNS and CDR2 SASEGT. This CDR3 spans 16 amino acids. V was shortened by 5 bases and J by 5 bases, with 19 bases between the two germline ends. CDR3 in amino acids: CASSSFGGAEDQPQHF. CDR3 nucleotide sequence: TGTGCCAGCAGTTCCTTCGGGGGGGCAGAGGATCAGCCCCAGCATTTT.

The chain couples TRBV7-8 to TRBJ2-3; D unclear. Germline lookup yields CDR1 SGHVS and CDR2 FQNEAQ. CDR3 length: 14 residues. Trimming shortened V by 1 base and J by 4 bases, and 9 bases separated the two germline ends. CDR3 DNA sequence: TGTGCCAGCAGCTTAGAAGAAATTTCAGATACGCAGTATTTT. This sequence encodes CASSLEEISDTQYF.

This clonotype was recorded at least ten times. One end of the junction varies from germline; a read error may be responsible. The chain recombines TRBV4-1 with TRBJ2-3; 11 bases match TRBD1. The germline V gene has CDR1 MGHRA and CDR2 YSYEKL. This CDR3 region has 18 residues. CDR3 sequence: CVSSQDQGTGGRTDTQYF. In DNA, the CDR3 is TGCGTCAGCAGCCAAGACCAAGGGACAGGGGGGAGGACAGATACGCAGTATTTT.

This clonotype was seen many times. This chain joins TRBV9 and TRBJ2-3, with 8 bases aligning to TRBD2. This CDR3 is built from 17 residues. In germline, CDR1 is SGDLS, CDR2 YYNGEE. Trimming took 0 bases from V and 4 from J; bases not matched to a gene: 10. The CDR3 reads CASSVAPRAGGADTQYF. CDR3 sequence (DNA): TGTGCCAGCAGCGTAGCCCCCAGGGCGGGGGGTGCAGATACGCAGTATTTT.

This clonotype was seen a few times. The chain couples TRBV5-6 to TRBJ2-2; D is uncertain. CDR3 size: 14 residues. Trimming took 4 bases from V and 1 from J, leaving 8 bases between them. Germline CDR1 reads SGHDT; CDR2 reads YYEEEE. In nucleotides, the CDR3 is TGTGCCAGCAGCCCCACCAGGAACACCGGGGAGCTGTTTTTT. Translation: CASSPTRNTGELFF.

This clonotype showed up many times. The chain combines TRBV28 with TRBJ1-5; D may be TRBD1 (6 bases). Germline V gene lookup returns CDR1 MDHEN and CDR2 SYDVKM. V was shortened by 6 bases and J by 4 bases, with 19 bases between the two germline ends. The CDR3 contains 16 residues. The CDR3 DNA is TGTGCCAGCAGGTATGAGACAGGTTCGACGAATCAGCCCCAGCATTTT. It codes for CASRYETGSTNQPQHF. The full variable domain, its missing parts supplied by reference TRBV28 and TRBJ1-5, is DVKVTQSSRYLVKRTGEKVFLECVQDMDHENMFWYRQDPGLGLRLIYFSYDVKMKEKGDIPEGYSVSREKKERFSLILESASTNQTSMYLCASRYETGSTNQPQHFGDGTRLSIL.

The V call is TRBV28, the J call TRBJ1-5; D remains ambiguous. Germline loops: CDR1 MDHEN, CDR2 SYDVKM. V was shortened by 4 bases and J by 5 bases, with 9 bases between the two germline ends. The CDR3 is 13 residues long. The DNA for the CDR3 is TGTGCCAGCAGTTCCTTGGGCCATCAGCCCCAGCATTTT. Amino acids: CASSSLGHQPQHF.

The CDR3 nucleotides are TGCAGCGGCCTCCTGGGTTACGAGCAGTACTTC. It translates to CSGLLGYEQYF. The chain joins TRBV29-1 to TRBJ2-7; the D is unclear. Between the trimmed V and J ends, which lost 7 bases and 4 bases, there was a span of 11 bases. The length of the CDR3 is 11 residues. CDR1 is SQVTM and CDR2 is ANQGSEA in the germline V gene.

This clonotype was counted ten times or more. The gene calls are TRBV20-1 and TRBJ2-2; 7 nucleotides match TRBD2. CDR1 and CDR2 (germline): DFQATT, SNEGSKA (reference sequence). This CDR3 region has 15 residues. Trimming cost V 0 bases and J 4 bases; bases outside gene matches: 5. CDR3 protein: CSARDAGESTGELFF. CDR3 coding DNA: TGCAGTGCTAGAGACGCGGGAGAGAGCACCGGGGAGCTGTTTTTT.

This clonotype was seen at least ten times. This chain joins TRBV7-9 and TRBJ2-3; a possible D gene is TRBD2 (7 bases). CDR1 SEHNR and CDR2 FQNEAQ come from the germline V gene (reference sequence). The CDR3 runs to 14 residues. V lost 5 bases to trimming and J lost 2 bases, with 11 bases between them. This CDR3 is CASSGGGATDTQYF. The CDR3 DNA is TGTGCCAGCAGCGGGGGGGGCGCCACAGATACGCAGTATTTT.

The sample holds many counts of this clonotype. The V call is TRBV13, the J call TRBJ2-3, with unresolved D. Trimming stripped 5 bases from V and 5 bases from J, with 11 bases between. There are 13 residues in the CDR3. Germline assignment: CDR1 PRHDT and CDR2 FYEKMQ (reference sequence). CDR3 sequence: CASSRGLGDTQYF. CDR3 coding DNA: TGTGCCAGCAGCCGTGGGCTTGGAGATACGCAGTATTTT.

This clonotype was seen many times. The rearrangement uses TRBV6-1 and TRBJ2-1; TRBD2 matches 10 bases. V gave up 6 bases and J gave up 0 bases; unmatched junction bases: 11. Germline CDR1 and CDR2: MNHNS and SASEGT. This CDR3 region has 18 residues. In DNA form, the CDR3 reads TGTGCCAGCAGGAGTATGCTAGCGGGAGTCGGCTCCTACAATGAGCAGTTCTTC. Amino acids: CASRSMLAGVGSYNEQFF.